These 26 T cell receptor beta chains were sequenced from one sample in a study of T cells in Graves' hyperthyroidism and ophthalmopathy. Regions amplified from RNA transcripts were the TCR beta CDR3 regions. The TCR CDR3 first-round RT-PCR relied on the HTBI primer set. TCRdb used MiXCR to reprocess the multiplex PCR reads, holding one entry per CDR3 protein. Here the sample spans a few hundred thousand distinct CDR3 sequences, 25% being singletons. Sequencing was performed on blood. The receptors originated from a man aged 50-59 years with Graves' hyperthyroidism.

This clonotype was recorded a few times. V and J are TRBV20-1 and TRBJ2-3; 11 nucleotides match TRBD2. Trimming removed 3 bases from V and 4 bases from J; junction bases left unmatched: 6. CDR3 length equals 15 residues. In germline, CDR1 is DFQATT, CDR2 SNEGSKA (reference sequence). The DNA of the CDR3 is TGCAGTGCTAGGGAAACTAGCGGGAGCCCAGATACGCAGTATTTT. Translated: CSARETSGSPDTQYF.

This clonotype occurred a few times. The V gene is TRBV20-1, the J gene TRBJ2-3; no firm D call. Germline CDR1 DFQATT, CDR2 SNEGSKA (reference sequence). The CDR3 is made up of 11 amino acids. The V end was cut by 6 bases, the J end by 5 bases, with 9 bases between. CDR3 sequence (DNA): TGCAGTGCGGCGGCCGTAGATACGCAGTATTTT. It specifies CSAAAVDTQYF.

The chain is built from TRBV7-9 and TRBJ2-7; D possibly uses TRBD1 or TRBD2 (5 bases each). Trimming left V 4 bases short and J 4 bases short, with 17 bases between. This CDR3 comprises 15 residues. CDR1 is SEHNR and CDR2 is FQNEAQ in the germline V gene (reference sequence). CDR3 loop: CASSYWQGPVYEQYF. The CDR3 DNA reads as TGTGCCAGCAGCTATTGGCAGGGACCCGTTTACGAGCAGTACTTC.

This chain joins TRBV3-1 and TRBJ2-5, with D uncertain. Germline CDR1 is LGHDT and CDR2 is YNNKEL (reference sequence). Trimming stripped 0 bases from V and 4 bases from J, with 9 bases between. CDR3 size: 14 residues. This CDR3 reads CASSQEYRRETQYF. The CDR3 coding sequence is TGTGCCAGCAGCCAAGAATACAGACGAGAGACCCAGTACTTC.

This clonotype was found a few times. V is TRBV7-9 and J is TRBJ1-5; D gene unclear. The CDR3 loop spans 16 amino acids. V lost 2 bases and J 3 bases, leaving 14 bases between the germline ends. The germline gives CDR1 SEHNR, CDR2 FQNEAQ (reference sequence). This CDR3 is CASSLYEKPHNQPQHF. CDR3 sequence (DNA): TGTGCCAGCAGCTTATATGAGAAGCCACACAATCAGCCCCAGCATTTT.

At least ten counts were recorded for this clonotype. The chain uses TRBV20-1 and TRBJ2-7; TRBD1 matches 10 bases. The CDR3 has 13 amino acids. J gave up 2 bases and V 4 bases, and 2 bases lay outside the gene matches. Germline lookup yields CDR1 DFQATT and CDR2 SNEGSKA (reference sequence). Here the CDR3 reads CSAIGQGAYEQYF. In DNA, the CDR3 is TGCAGTGCTATCGGACAGGGGGCCTACGAGCAGTACTTC.

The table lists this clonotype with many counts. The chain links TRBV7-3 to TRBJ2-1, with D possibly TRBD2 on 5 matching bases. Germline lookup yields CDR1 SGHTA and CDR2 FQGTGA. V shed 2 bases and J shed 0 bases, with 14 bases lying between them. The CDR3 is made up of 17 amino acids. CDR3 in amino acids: CASSLFPGIGSYNEQFF. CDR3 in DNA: TGTGCCAGCAGCTTATTCCCGGGAATCGGCTCCTACAATGAGCAGTTCTTC.

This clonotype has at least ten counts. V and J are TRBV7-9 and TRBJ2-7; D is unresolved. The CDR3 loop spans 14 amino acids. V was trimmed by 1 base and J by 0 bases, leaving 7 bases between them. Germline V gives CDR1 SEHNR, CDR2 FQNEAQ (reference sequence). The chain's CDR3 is CASSLGGTSYEQYF. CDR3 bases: TGTGCCAGCAGCTTAGGAGGCACCTCCTACGAGCAGTACTTC. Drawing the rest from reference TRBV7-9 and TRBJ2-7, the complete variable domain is DTGVSQNPRHKITKRGQNVTFRCDPISEHNRLYWYRQTLGQGPEFLTYFQNEAQLEKSRLLSDRFSAERPKGSFSTLEIQRTEQGDSAMYLCASSLGGTSYEQYFGPGTRLTVT.

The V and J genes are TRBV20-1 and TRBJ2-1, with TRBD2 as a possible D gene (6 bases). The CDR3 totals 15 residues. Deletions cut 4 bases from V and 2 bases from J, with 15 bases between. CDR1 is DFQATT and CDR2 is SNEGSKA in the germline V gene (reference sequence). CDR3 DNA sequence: TGCAGTGCTACCTCCCCTAGCGCTACCTACAATGAGCAGTTCTTC. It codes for CSATSPSATYNEQFF.

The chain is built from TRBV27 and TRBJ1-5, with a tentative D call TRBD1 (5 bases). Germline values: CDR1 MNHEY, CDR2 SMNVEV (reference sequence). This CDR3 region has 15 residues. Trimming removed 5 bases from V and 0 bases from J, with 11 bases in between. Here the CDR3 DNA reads TGTGCCAGCAGTGGTGGACACTATAGCAATCAGCCCCAGCATTTT. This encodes CASSGGHYSNQPQHF.

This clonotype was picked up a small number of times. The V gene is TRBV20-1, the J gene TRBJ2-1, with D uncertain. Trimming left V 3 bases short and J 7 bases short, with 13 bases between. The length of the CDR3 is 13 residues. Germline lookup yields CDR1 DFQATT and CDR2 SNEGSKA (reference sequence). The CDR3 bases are TGCAGTGCTAGGTCTCCGACTCCAAATGAGCAGTTCTTC. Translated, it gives CSARSPTPNEQFF.

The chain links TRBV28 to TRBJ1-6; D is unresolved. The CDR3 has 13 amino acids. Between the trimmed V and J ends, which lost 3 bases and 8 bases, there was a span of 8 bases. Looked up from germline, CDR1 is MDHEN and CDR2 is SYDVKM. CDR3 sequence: CASSFVTDSPLHF. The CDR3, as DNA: TGTGCCAGCAGTTTTGTGACGGATTCACCCCTCCACTTT.

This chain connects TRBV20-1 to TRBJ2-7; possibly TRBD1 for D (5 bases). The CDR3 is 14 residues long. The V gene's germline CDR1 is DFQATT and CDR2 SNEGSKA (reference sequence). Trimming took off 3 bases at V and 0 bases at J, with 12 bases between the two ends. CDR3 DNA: TGCAGTGCTAGGACAGATCCGAGCTCCTACGAGCAGTACTTC. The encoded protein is CSARTDPSSYEQYF.

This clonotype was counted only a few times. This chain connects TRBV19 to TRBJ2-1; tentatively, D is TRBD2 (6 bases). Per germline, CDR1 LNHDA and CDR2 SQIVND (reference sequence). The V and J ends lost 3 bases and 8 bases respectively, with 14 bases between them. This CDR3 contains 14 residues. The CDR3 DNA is TGTGCCAGTAGTATTATGGAGGGAGTTCATGAGCAGTTCTTC. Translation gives CASSIMEGVHEQFF.

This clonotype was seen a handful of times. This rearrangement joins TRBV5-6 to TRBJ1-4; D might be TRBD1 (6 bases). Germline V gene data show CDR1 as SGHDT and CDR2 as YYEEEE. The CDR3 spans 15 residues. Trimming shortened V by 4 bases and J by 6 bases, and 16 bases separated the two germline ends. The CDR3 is CASSPPGQPDEKLFF. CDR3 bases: TGTGCCAGCAGCCCGCCTGGACAGCCGGATGAAAAACTGTTTTTT.

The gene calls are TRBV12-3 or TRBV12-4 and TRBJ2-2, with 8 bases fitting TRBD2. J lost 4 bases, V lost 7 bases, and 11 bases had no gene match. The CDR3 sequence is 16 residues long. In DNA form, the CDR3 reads TGTGCCAGCAATATCATAAGCGGGAGTCGCACCGGGGAGCTGTTTTTT. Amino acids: CASNIISGSRTGELFF.

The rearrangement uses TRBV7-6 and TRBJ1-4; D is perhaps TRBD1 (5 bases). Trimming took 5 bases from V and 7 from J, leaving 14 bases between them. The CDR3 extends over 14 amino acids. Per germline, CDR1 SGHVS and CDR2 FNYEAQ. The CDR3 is CASSAFGAVEKLFF. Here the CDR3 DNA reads TGTGCCAGCAGCGCCTTCGGGGCAGTTGAAAAACTGTTTTTT.

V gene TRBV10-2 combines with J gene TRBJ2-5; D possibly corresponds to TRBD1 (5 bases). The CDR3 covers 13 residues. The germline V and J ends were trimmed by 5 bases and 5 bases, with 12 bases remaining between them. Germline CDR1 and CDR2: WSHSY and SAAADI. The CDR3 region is CASSPQGQETQYF. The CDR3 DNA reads TGCGCCAGCAGTCCCCAGGGCCAGGAGACCCAGTACTTC.

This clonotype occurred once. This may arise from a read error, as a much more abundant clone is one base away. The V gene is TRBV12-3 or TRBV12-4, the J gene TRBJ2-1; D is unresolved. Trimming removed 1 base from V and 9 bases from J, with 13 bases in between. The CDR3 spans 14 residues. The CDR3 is CASSLGQSVGEQFF. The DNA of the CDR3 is TGTGCCAGCAGTTTAGGACAATCAGTCGGTGAGCAGTTCTTC.

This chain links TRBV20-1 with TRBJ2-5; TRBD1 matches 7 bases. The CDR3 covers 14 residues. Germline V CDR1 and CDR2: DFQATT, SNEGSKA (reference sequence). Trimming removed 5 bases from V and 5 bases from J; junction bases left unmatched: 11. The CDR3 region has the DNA TGCAGTGCTCTGGGGACAGATCATTGGGAGACCCAGTACTTC. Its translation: CSALGTDHWETQYF.

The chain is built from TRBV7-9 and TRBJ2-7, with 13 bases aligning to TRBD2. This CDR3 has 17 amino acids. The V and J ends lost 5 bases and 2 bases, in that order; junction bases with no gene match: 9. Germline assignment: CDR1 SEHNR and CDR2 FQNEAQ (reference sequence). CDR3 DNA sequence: TGTGCCAGCAGCGATACTAGCGGGAGGGATCTTACCTACGAGCAGTACTTC. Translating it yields CASSDTSGRDLTYEQYF.

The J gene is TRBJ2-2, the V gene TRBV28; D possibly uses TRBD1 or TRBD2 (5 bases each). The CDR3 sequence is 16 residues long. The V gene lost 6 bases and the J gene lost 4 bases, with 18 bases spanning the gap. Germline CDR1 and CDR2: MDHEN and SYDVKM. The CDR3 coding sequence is TGTGCCAGCAGGGTTGGGGGAATTTCTAGCACCGGGGAGCTGTTTTTT. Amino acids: CASRVGGISSTGELFF.

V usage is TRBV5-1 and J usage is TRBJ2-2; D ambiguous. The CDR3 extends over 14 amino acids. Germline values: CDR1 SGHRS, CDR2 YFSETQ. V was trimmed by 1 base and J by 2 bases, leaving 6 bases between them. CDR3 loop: CASSLPINTGELFF. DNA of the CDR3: TGCGCCAGCAGCTTGCCGATCAACACCGGGGAGCTGTTTTTT.

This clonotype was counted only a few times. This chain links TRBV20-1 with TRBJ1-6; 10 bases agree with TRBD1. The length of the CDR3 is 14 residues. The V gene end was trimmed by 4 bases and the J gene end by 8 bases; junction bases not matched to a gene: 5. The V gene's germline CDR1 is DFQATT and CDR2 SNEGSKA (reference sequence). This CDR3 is CSAKRDRGYSPLHF. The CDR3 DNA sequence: TGCAGTGCTAAACGGGACAGGGGTTATTCACCCCTCCACTTT.

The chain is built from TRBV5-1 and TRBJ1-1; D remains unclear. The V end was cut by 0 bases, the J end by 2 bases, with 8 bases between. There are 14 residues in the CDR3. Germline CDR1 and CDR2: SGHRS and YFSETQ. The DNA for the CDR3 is TGCGCCAGCAGCTTGGGAAGCTCCAACACTGAAGCTTTCTTT. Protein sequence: CASSLGSSNTEAFF.

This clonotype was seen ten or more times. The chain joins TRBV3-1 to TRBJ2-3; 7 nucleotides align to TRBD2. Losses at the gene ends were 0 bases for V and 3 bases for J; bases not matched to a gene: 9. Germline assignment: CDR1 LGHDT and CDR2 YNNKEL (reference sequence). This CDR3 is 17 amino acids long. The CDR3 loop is CASSQDKTGGGTDTQYF. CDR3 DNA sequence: TGTGCCAGCAGCCAAGATAAGACGGGAGGTGGAACAGATACGCAGTATTTT.